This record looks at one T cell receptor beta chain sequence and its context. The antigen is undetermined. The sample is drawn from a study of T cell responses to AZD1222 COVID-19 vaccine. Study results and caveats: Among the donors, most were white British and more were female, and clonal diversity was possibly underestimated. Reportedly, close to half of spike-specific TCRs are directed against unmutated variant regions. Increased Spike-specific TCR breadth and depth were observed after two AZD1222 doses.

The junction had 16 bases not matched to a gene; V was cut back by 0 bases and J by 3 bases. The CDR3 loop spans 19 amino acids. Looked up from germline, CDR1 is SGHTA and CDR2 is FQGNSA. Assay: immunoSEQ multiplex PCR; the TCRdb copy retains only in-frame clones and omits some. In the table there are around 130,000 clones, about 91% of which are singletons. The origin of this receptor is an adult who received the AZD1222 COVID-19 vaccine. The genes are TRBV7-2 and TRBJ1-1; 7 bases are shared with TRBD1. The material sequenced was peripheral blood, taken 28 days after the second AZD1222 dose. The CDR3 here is CASSLARRQGLGGDTEAFF. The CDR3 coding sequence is TGTGCCAGCAGCTTAGCGAGGAGACAGGGCCTCGGAGGGGACACTGAAGCTTTCTTT.